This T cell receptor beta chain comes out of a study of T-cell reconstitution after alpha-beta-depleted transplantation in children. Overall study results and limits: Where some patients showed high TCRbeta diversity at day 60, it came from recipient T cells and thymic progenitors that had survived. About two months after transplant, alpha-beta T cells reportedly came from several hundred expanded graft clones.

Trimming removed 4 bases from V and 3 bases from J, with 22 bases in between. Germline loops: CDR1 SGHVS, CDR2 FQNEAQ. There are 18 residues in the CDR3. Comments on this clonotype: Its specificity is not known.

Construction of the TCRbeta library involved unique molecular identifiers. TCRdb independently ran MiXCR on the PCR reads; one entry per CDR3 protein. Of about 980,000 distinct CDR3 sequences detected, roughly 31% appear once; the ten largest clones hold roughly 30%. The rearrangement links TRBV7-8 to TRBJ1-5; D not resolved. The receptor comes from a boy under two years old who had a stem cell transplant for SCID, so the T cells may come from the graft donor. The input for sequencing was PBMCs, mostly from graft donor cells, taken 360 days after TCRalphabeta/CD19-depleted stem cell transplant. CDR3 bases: TGTGCCAGCAGCTCCCCCGACCTGGCCTTAACCCACAATCAGCCCCAGCATTTT. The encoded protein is CASSSPDLALTHNQPQHF.